The 26 T cell receptor beta chains in this list originate from one sample, sequenced in a study of response to subunit inactivated influenza vaccine. TCRdb reanalysed the RT-PCR reads using MiXCR and keeps one entry per CDR3 protein. The sample comprises roughly 190,000 distinct CDR3 sequences, 14% of which are singletons, and 26% rests with the top ten. The specimen was CD8+ T cells sorted from PBMCs, collected around 5 days after vaccination. All receptors derive from a man over 45 who received an inactivated influenza vaccine.

The sample holds a few counts of this clonotype. J is TRBJ1-1 and V is TRBV7-6; D may be TRBD1 (5 bases). This CDR3 has 14 amino acids. Trimming shortened V by 5 bases and J by 4 bases, and 14 bases separated the two germline ends. Germline V gene lookup returns CDR1 SGHVS and CDR2 FNYEAQ. The CDR3, as DNA: TGTGCCAGCAGCAAGGCCGGGAGGGGCACTGAAGCTTTCTTT. It translates to CASSKAGRGTEAFF.

The chain carries TRBV28 and TRBJ2-7; 8 bases line up with TRBD1. The J segment lost 4 bases and the V segment lost 5 bases, leaving 10 bases of the junction unmatched. The germline CDR1 and CDR2 sequences are MDHEN and SYDVKM. This CDR3 comprises 15 residues. The CDR3 DNA is TGTGCCAGCAGTCCAGGACAGGGAGGTGGGTACGAGCAGTACTTC. Protein sequence: CASSPGQGGGYEQYF.

The V and J genes are TRBV12-3 or TRBV12-4 and TRBJ2-7; possibly TRBD2 for D (7 bases). Deletions cut 9 bases from V and 0 bases from J, with 15 bases between. CDR3 length: 14 amino acids. The CDR3 region is CASTGGARSYEQYF. DNA for the CDR3: TGTGCCAGTACGGGGGGCGCCCGCTCCTACGAGCAGTACTTC.

This clonotype was recorded a few times. The genes are TRBV6-2 or TRBV6-3 and TRBJ1-1; TRBD1 aligns across 7 bases. CDR1 is MNHEY, CDR2 SVGEGT, per germline. V gave up 5 bases and J gave up 3 bases; unmatched junction bases: 6. The CDR3 is 14 residues long. The CDR3 DNA sequence: TGTGCCAGCAGTCGACAGGGAGGGTACACTGAAGCTTTCTTT. It translates to CASSRQGGYTEAFF.

The chain uses TRBV20-1 and TRBJ2-5; TRBD2 aligns across 7 bases. The ends lost 0 bases at V and 1 base at J; junction bases unmatched: 2. The CDR3 covers 14 residues. The germline V gene encodes CDR1 DFQATT and CDR2 SNEGSKA (reference sequence). CDR3 in DNA: TGCAGTGCTAGAGATGGGGAGGGCCAAGAGACCCAGTACTTC. Its protein is CSARDGEGQETQYF.

This chain links TRBV28 with TRBJ2-7; the D call may be TRBD1 or TRBD2 (6 bases each). Germline lookup yields CDR1 MDHEN and CDR2 SYDVKM. There are 16 residues in the CDR3. The V gene lost 2 bases and the J gene lost 2 bases, with 16 bases spanning the gap. CDR3 nucleotide sequence: TGTGCCAGCAGTTTAGGGGCGCGGAGGGGGGCCTACGAGCAGTACTTC. Translated, it gives CASSLGARRGAYEQYF.

This clonotype was detected ten times or more. The V and J genes are TRBV29-1 and TRBJ2-7; D ambiguous. Germline V gives CDR1 SQVTM, CDR2 ANQGSEA. V was shortened by 7 bases and J by 0 bases, with 7 bases between the two germline ends. This CDR3 region has 11 residues. CDR3 loop: CSALYSYEQYF. CDR3 bases: TGCAGCGCCCTCTACTCCTACGAGCAGTACTTC.

Turning to this clonotype: A much larger clone lies one base from this, so it may be a read error. CDR3 sequence reads: CASSRGGDNEQLF. For the CDR3, the DNA is TGTGCCAGCAGCCGGGGCGGGGACAATGAGCAGTTGTTC. V and J are TRBV12-3 or TRBV12-4 and TRBJ2-1, with D possibly being TRBD1 or TRBD2 (6 bases each). The length of the CDR3 is 13 residues.

This clonotype was picked up a small number of times. The rearrangement links TRBV28 to TRBJ2-2; no firm D call. The CDR3 is made up of 14 amino acids. Trimming took off 3 bases at V and 0 bases at J, with 5 bases between the two ends. Germline V CDR1 and CDR2: MDHEN, SYDVKM. As DNA, the CDR3 is TGTGCCAGCAGTTTGCCAGCGAACACCGGGGAGCTGTTTTTT. It encodes CASSLPANTGELFF.

This clonotype was observed a handful of times. This sequence joins TRBV4-2 and TRBJ2-5; D is tentatively TRBD1 or TRBD2 (6 bases each). The CDR3 extends over 15 amino acids. V was trimmed by 2 bases and J by 5 bases, leaving 15 bases between them. The germline CDR1 and CDR2 sequences are LGHNA and YNFKEQ. CDR3 coding DNA: TGTGCCAGCAGCCAACATAGGGGGGCGAGGGAGACCCAGTACTTC. Translating gives CASSQHRGARETQYF.

This clonotype was recorded once. V and J are TRBV2 and TRBJ2-3; possibly TRBD2 for D (5 bases). CDR3 length: 14 amino acids. Germline-derived CDR1 and CDR2 are SNHLY and FYNNEI. The V end lost 8 bases, the J end lost 2 bases, and 14 bases lay between the germline ends. CDR3: CASEAVGYTDTQYF. The CDR3 nucleotides are TGTGCCAGCGAAGCGGTTGGGTACACAGATACGCAGTATTTT. The variable domain in full, with the rest retrieved from reference TRBV2 and TRBJ2-3, is EPEVTQTPSHQVTQMGQEVILRCVPISNHLYFYWYRQILGQKVEFLVSFYNNEISEKSEIFDDQFSVERPDGSNFTLKIRSTKLEDSAMYFCASEAVGYTDTQYFGPGTRLTVL.

Only a few counts were recorded for this clonotype. This chain uses TRBV29-1 with TRBJ1-5, with D unresolved. Trimming stripped 8 bases from V and 6 bases from J, with 17 bases between. The CDR3 contains 13 residues. The germline V gene encodes CDR1 SQVTM and CDR2 ANQGSEA. The CDR3 is CSCSDGSGQPQHF. For the CDR3, the DNA is TGCAGCTGCTCTGACGGGTCTGGTCAGCCCCAGCATTTT.

In its sample, this clonotype was seen many times. The rearrangement uses TRBV6-2 or TRBV6-3 and TRBJ1-5; weak D call: TRBD1 (5 bases). The germline V and J ends were trimmed by 0 bases and 9 bases, with 12 bases remaining between them. This CDR3 is built from 14 residues. Germline V lookup: CDR1 MNHEY, CDR2 SVGEGT. CDR3 residues: CASSYSPGTGPQHF. The CDR3 region has the DNA TGTGCCAGCAGTTACTCCCCCGGGACCGGGCCCCAGCATTTT.

This chain connects TRBV9 to TRBJ2-3, with D unclear. CDR1 SGDLS and CDR2 YYNGEE come from the germline V gene. Trimming removed 0 bases at V and 0 bases at J, with 5 bases between. The CDR3 length is 14 residues. The CDR3 nucleotides read TGTGCCAGCAGCGTAGCAGACAGCACAGATACGCAGTATTTT. Encoded protein: CASSVADSTDTQYF.

The sample holds a few counts of this clonotype. The chain has TRBV29-1 and TRBJ2-7, with 10 bases aligning to TRBD2. V shed 2 bases, J shed 7 bases, and the junction held 8 bases outside the gene matches. The CDR3 length is 14 residues. Germline-derived CDR1 and CDR2 are SQVTM and ANQGSEA. The CDR3, as DNA: TGCAGCGTTGAATGGGCTAGCGGGAGAAGGGAGCAGTACTTC. Translating gives CSVEWASGRREQYF.

This clonotype was recorded at least ten times. This rearrangement joins TRBV12-3 or TRBV12-4 to TRBJ2-7; TRBD1 agrees at 9 bases. V gave up 6 bases and J gave up 1 base; unmatched junction bases: 7. The CDR3 spans 15 residues. The CDR3 bases are TGTGCCAGCAGGGGACCGGGACAGGGTTCCTACGAGCAGTACTTC. Protein product: CASRGPGQGSYEQYF.

In this sample, this clonotype turned up many times. J is TRBJ2-1 and V is TRBV12-3 or TRBV12-4; TRBD1 aligns across 9 bases. This CDR3 contains 17 residues. V shed 9 bases and J 7 bases; nucleotides not matched to a gene: 19. CDR3 coding DNA: TGTGCCAGTAGGCCTCCTCCTAGTCCCGGGACAGGGAATGAGCAGTTCTTC. Protein: CASRPPPSPGTGNEQFF.

The chain has TRBV11-2 and TRBJ1-1; no clear D gene. Germline CDR1 reads SGHAT; CDR2 reads FQNNGV. The CDR3 spans 11 residues. The V gene lost 3 bases and the J gene lost 9 bases, with 8 bases spanning the gap. CDR3 bases: TGTGCCAGCAGCTTTGCTGGGAAAGCTTTCTTT. Its protein is CASSFAGKAFF.

This clonotype was picked up a small number of times. J is TRBJ2-7 and V is TRBV6-5; the match to TRBD1 covers 8 bases. V lost 1 base to trimming and J lost 7 bases; unmatched junction nucleotides: 6. Germline V lookup: CDR1 MNHEY, CDR2 SVGAGI. The CDR3 runs 14 residues. CDR3 DNA: TGTGCCAGCAGTTACTACGGACAGGGAAAGGAGCAGTACTTC. Protein product: CASSYYGQGKEQYF.

The chain joins TRBV2 to TRBJ1-2; D not resolved. V dropped 3 bases and J dropped 6 bases, with 5 bases sitting between them. The CDR3 is 11 amino acids. Germline V gives CDR1 SNHLY, CDR2 FYNNEI. CDR3 amino acids: CASSEVHGYTF. The CDR3 DNA reads TGTGCCAGCAGTGAGGTCCATGGCTACACCTTC.

This clonotype occurred a few times. The genes are TRBV4-3 and TRBJ1-2, with D tentatively TRBD1 (6 bases). V was cut by 3 bases and J by 4 bases, with 18 bases left in between. The CDR3 is 16 residues long. The V gene's germline CDR1 is LGHNA and CDR2 YSLEER. CDR3 residues: CASSHLTEDRTYGYTF. Here the CDR3 DNA reads TGCGCCAGCAGCCATCTCACCGAAGACAGGACCTATGGCTACACCTTC.

This clonotype occurred a few times. The gene calls are TRBV3-1 and TRBJ2-3; TRBD1 matches at 9 bases. The CDR3 is 16 amino acids. Trimming cost V 2 bases and J 2 bases; bases outside gene matches: 5. Germline V gene lookup returns CDR1 LGHDT and CDR2 YNNKEL (reference sequence). CDR3 residues: CASSQKGQGFTDTQYF. CDR3 bases: TGTGCCAGCAGCCAAAAGGGACAGGGATTCACAGATACGCAGTATTTT.

This clonotype appeared a few times. The CDR3 nucleotides read TGTGCCATCAGGCGGGACGGCGGAGGCAACGAGCAGTACTTC. Protein: CAIRRDGGGNEQYF. The chain combines TRBV10-3 with TRBJ2-7, with D possibly matching TRBD2 (6 bases). This CDR3 spans 14 amino acids. V was shortened by 6 bases and J by 5 bases, with 17 bases between the two germline ends. Looked up from germline, CDR1 is ENHRY and CDR2 is SYGVKD.

The chain has TRBV7-9 and TRBJ2-7, with D perhaps matching TRBD2 (6 bases). CDR1 and CDR2 (germline): SEHNR, FQNEAQ (reference sequence). This CDR3 is 15 amino acids long. The ends were cut back, 1 base at V and 1 base at J, with 11 bases in the middle. The CDR3 reads CASSLGTGTSYEQYF. CDR3 DNA: TGTGCCAGCAGCTTAGGTACCGGGACTTCCTACGAGCAGTACTTC.

This clonotype was recorded a few times. This chain connects TRBV4-3 to TRBJ2-3; D is undetermined. V lost 3 bases and J lost 5, with 6 bases in between. This CDR3 is 12 amino acids long. CDR1 LGHNA and CDR2 YSLEER come from the germline V gene. CDR3 nucleotides: TGCGCCAGCAGCCAGGAAGGAGATACGCAGTATTTT. Its translation: CASSQEGDTQYF.

The chain employs TRBV2 and TRBJ2-3; D gene unclear. The CDR3 is 11 residues long. Trimming removed 10 bases from V and 4 bases from J, with 9 bases in between. Per germline, CDR1 SNHLY and CDR2 FYNNEI. CDR3 DNA: TGTGCCACAAGGACGGCAGATACGCAGTATTTT. It encodes CATRTADTQYF. The whole variable domain, remainder taken from reference TRBV2 and TRBJ2-3, is EPEVTQTPSHQVTQMGQEVILRCVPISNHLYFYWYRQILGQKVEFLVSFYNNEISEKSEIFDDQFSVERPDGSNFTLKIRSTKLEDSAMYFCATRTADTQYFGPGTRLTVL.